These 8 T cell receptor beta chains originate from one sample sequenced in a study of T-cell memory formation after mild COVID-19. MiXCR, run by TCRdb on the 5' RACE reads, gives a single entry per CDR3 protein. Of a few hundred thousand distinct CDR3 sequences listed, over 8.5% are singletons. The sample was PBMCs or a T cell subset sorted from them (not recorded which). Receptor source: a man younger than 35 who had mild COVID-19 (a few samples of this study predate the infection). Cell type and time point are not known.

In its sample, this clonotype was seen a few times. The CDR3 reads CASSSRLQGPSYGYTF. The CDR3 DNA is TGTGCCAGCAGCTCTAGACTACAGGGTCCGTCCTATGGCTACACCTTC. The genes are TRBV7-2 and TRBJ1-2; D might be TRBD1 (6 bases). V was clipped by 4 bases and J by 4 bases, with 19 bases between them. CDR1 is SGHTA and CDR2 is FQGNSA in the germline V gene. CDR3 size: 16 residues.

J is TRBJ2-3 and V is TRBV20-1; 7 bases match TRBD2. The V segment lost 3 bases and the J segment 1 base; nucleotides outside the gene matches: 4. CDR1 is DFQATT and CDR2 is SNEGSKA in the germline V gene (reference sequence). The CDR3 spans 14 residues. CDR3 sequence: CSARLSGGTDTQYF. The CDR3 bases are TGCAGTGCTAGGCTCAGCGGGGGCACAGATACGCAGTATTTT.

This clonotype was seen only a few times. This chain uses TRBV6-6 with TRBJ2-2; weak D call: TRBD2 (5 bases). Germline CDR1 and CDR2: MNHNY and SVGAGI (reference sequence). The CDR3 runs 15 residues. V shed 2 bases and J shed 7 bases, with 14 bases lying between them. CDR3 nucleotide sequence: TGTGCCAGCAGTTACCGCTCCGTGGGGAGCGGGGAGCTGTTTTTT. Protein product: CASSYRSVGSGELFF.

This clonotype was seen more than once but under ten times. The rearrangement links TRBV10-3 to TRBJ2-3, with 8 bases aligning to TRBD2. J was trimmed by 3 bases and V by 7 bases; bases with no gene match: 3. From germline, CDR1 is ENHRY and CDR2 SYGVKD. This CDR3 has 13 amino acids. CDR3: CAITGGGTDTQYF. The CDR3 coding sequence is TGTGCCATCACCGGGGGGGGGACAGATACGCAGTATTTT.

The chain combines TRBV24-1 with TRBJ1-1; unclear D gene. The V end was cut by 8 bases, the J end by 1 base, with 16 bases between. Germline assignment: CDR1 KGHDR and CDR2 SFDVKD. The CDR3 covers 15 residues. CDR3 in amino acids: CATTVLGRSNTEAFF. Written as DNA, the CDR3 is TGTGCCACCACTGTATTGGGCAGATCGAACACTGAAGCTTTCTTT.

This clonotype was seen a handful of times. This rearrangement joins TRBV7-3 to TRBJ2-2; 9 bases line up with TRBD2. CDR3 size: 15 residues. Germline trimming cut 5 bases from V and 5 bases from J; bases unmatched to any gene: 6. Germline-derived CDR1 and CDR2 are SGHTA and FQGTGA. The CDR3 DNA follows: TGTGCCAGCAGCCGCGGGGGGGCCCGGACCGGGGAGCTGTTTTTT. As protein: CASSRGGARTGELFF.

The table lists this clonotype with a few counts. The rearrangement uses TRBV24-1 and TRBJ2-1; 8 positions match TRBD2. With 4 bases clipped from V and 10 bases from J, the junction kept 11 bases outside the gene matches. The CDR3 totals 15 residues. Looked up from germline, CDR1 is KGHDR and CDR2 is SFDVKD. As DNA, the CDR3 is TGTGCCACCAGTGAAAGCGGGAGCGAAGTTCTAGAGCAGTTCTTC. Protein: CATSESGSEVLEQFF.

This clonotype was detected only a few times. This chain connects TRBV20-1 to TRBJ2-1; TRBD2 matches 14 bases. The V gene end was trimmed by 6 bases and the J gene end by 9 bases; junction bases not matched to a gene: 7. The germline V gene encodes CDR1 DFQATT and CDR2 SNEGSKA (reference sequence). This CDR3 is 14 amino acids long. The CDR3 protein is CSAPTSGGDLEQFF. The CDR3 bases are TGCAGTGCCCCGACTAGCGGGGGGGATCTTGAGCAGTTCTTC.